What follows are 8 T cell receptor beta chains derived from one specimen sequenced in a study of T cells in Graves' hyperthyroidism and ophthalmopathy. Researchers amplified the TCR beta CDR3 regions from RNA transcripts. The HTBI primer set was used in a first-round RT-PCR of the TCR CDR3. TCRdb independently ran MiXCR on the multiplex PCR reads; one entry per CDR3 protein. The sample comprises almost 600,000 distinct CDR3 sequences, approximately 15% of which are singletons, and 5.8% rests with the top ten. Sequenced: blood. These receptors all stem from a woman in her thirties with Graves' hyperthyroidism that later progressed to Graves' ophthalmopathy.

The chain carries TRBV7-8 and TRBJ1-2, with D tentatively TRBD1 (5 bases). Deletions cut 5 bases from V and 3 bases from J, with 10 bases between. CDR3 length equals 13 residues. Germline lookup yields CDR1 SGHVS and CDR2 FQNEAQ. This CDR3 is CASSLTDDYGYTF. CDR3 bases: TGTGCCAGCAGCCTGACAGACGACTATGGCTACACCTTC. Filled out from reference TRBV7-8 and TRBJ1-2, the complete variable domain reads GAGVSQSPRYKVAKRGQDVALRCDPISGHVSLFWYQQALGQGPEFLTYFQNEAQLDKSGLPSDRFFAERPEGSVSTLKIQRTQQEDSAVYLCASSLTDDYGYTFGSGTRLTVV.

The chain employs TRBV5-1 and TRBJ2-5, with 7 nucleotides matching TRBD2. Germline CDR1 SGHRS, CDR2 YFSETQ. Trimming cost V 4 bases and J 5 bases; bases outside gene matches: 17. The CDR3 has 17 residues. The CDR3: CASSGEGRREPSETQYF. CDR3 sequence (DNA): TGCGCCAGCAGCGGGGAGGGGCGGCGGGAGCCCTCCGAGACCCAGTACTTC. Drawing the rest from reference TRBV5-1 and TRBJ2-5, the complete variable domain is KAGVTQTPRYLIKTRGQQVTLSCSPISGHRSVSWYQQTPGQGLQFLFEYFSETQRNKGNFPGRFSGRQFSNSRSEMNVSTLELGDSALYLCASSGEGRREPSETQYFGPGTRLLVL.

This clonotype was seen at least ten times. The V gene is TRBV7-9, the J gene TRBJ1-2; TRBD1 matches at 7 bases. CDR3 length: 17 residues. Losses at the gene ends were 1 base for V and 4 bases for J; bases not matched to a gene: 12. Germline V CDR1 and CDR2: SEHNR, FQNEAQ (reference sequence). The CDR3: CASSLEGALGGTYGYTF. CDR3 DNA sequence: TGTGCCAGCAGCTTAGAGGGGGCCCTCGGAGGGACCTATGGCTACACCTTC.

The chain combines TRBV11-2 with TRBJ2-1, with a weak D call TRBD2 (5 bases). V was trimmed by 0 bases and J by 0 bases, leaving 12 bases between them. The CDR3 extends over 17 amino acids. From germline, CDR1 is SGHAT and CDR2 FQNNGV. CDR3 nucleotide sequence: TGTGCCAGCAGCTTAGATGCCGGGGTCCTCTCCTACAATGAGCAGTTCTTC. Translation gives CASSLDAGVLSYNEQFF.

Concerning this clonotype itself: This clone may be a read error of a much larger clone one base away. The chain carries TRBV12-3 or TRBV12-4 and TRBJ1-6; D unresolved. CDR3 length equals 17 residues. V was pared by 6 bases and J by 3 bases, with 18 bases between. Here the CDR3 reads CASRNTETTVYNSPLHF. CDR3 sequence (DNA): TGTGCCAGCAGAAATACGGAGACTACCGTCTATAATTCACCCCTCCACTTT.

The table lists this clonotype with many counts. The chain couples TRBV7-2 to TRBJ1-6; possibly TRBD1 for D (5 bases). The ends were cut back, 1 base at V and 8 bases at J, with 9 bases in the middle. Looked up from germline, CDR1 is SGHTA and CDR2 is FQGNSA. The CDR3 contains 14 residues. This CDR3 is CASSLGQGYSPLHF. DNA for the CDR3: TGTGCCAGCAGCTTAGGCCAGGGTTATTCACCCCTCCACTTT.

In this sample, this clonotype turned up many times. V gene TRBV9 combines with J gene TRBJ1-1; no definite D call. Looked up from germline, CDR1 is SGDLS and CDR2 is YYNGEE. Trimming removed 0 bases from V and 1 base from J, with 10 bases in between. This CDR3 contains 15 residues. The DNA of the CDR3 is TGTGCCAGCAGCGTAGGCCCCACCCCGAACACTGAAGCTTTCTTT. Amino acids: CASSVGPTPNTEAFF.

This clonotype was picked up many times. V is TRBV20-1 and J is TRBJ2-2; possible D gene TRBD1, 5 bases. V dropped 4 bases and J dropped 0 bases, with 12 bases sitting between them. The CDR3 covers 15 residues. CDR1 DFQATT and CDR2 SNEGSKA come from the germline V gene (reference sequence). The CDR3 sequence: CSATKQGPNTGELFF. CDR3 in DNA: TGCAGTGCTACGAAGCAGGGCCCGAACACCGGGGAGCTGTTTTTT.